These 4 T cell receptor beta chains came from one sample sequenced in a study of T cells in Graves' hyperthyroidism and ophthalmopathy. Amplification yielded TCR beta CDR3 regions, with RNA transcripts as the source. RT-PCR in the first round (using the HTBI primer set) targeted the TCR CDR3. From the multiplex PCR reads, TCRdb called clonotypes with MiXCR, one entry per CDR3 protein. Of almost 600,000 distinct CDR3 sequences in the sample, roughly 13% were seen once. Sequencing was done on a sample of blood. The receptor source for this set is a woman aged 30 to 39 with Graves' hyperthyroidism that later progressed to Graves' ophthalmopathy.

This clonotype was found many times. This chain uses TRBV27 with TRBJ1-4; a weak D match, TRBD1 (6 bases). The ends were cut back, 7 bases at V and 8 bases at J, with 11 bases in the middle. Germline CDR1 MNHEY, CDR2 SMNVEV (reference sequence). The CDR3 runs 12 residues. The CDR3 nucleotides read TGTGCCAGCATGGACAGCTCAGAAAAACTGTTTTTT. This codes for CASMDSSEKLFF. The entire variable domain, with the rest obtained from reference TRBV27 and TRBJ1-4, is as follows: EAQVTQNPRYLITVTGKKLTVTCSQNMNHEYMSWYRQDPGLGLRQIYYSMNVEVTDKGDVPEGYKVSRKEKRNFPLILESPSPNQTSLYFCASMDSSEKLFFGSGTQLSVL.

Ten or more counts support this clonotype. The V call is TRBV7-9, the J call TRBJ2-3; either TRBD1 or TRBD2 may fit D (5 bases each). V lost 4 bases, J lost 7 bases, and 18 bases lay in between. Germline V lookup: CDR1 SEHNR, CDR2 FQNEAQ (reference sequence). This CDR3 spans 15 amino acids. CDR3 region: CASSSGPTKRNTQYF. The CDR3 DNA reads TGTGCCAGCAGCTCGGGACCTACAAAAAGGAATACGCAGTATTTT.

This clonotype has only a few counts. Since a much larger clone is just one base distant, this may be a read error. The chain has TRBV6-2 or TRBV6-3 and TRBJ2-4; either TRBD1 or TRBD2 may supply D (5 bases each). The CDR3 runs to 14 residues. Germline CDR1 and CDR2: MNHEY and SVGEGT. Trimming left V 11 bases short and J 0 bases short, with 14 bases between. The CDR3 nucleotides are TGTGCCGGCAAGGCAGGGAGAGCCAAAAACATTCAGTACTTC. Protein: CAGKAGRAKNIQYF.

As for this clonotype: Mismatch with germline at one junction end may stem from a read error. The CDR3 DNA reads TGTACGTTACCCGGGTATGGCTACACCTTC. Translation: CTLPGYGYTF. The chain couples TRBV20-1 to TRBJ1-2; D uncertain. The CDR3 loop spans 10 amino acids. Per the germline V gene, CDR1 is DFQATT and CDR2 is SNEGSKA (reference sequence).